The clone carrying this TCR beta chain was seen a handful of times. The record originates from a study of early T cells in non-severe SARS-CoV-2 infection. The V segment lost 1 base and the J segment 7 bases; nucleotides outside the gene matches: 8. This CDR3 region has 16 residues. Germline CDR1 reads SGHTA; CDR2 reads FQGTGA. Tagging with unique molecular identifiers was applied to individual cDNA molecules. TCRdb fed the 5' RACE reads into MiXCR, producing one record per CDR3 protein. Of about 90,000 distinct CDR3 sequences in the sample, over 9.5% were seen once. The receptor comes from an adult who was a healthcare worker with PCR-confirmed SARS-CoV-2 infection or an uninfected control (not recorded which). Specimen: whole blood, collected at baseline. The chain has TRBV7-3 and TRBJ2-1; 9 bases are a match to TRBD2. The CDR3 nucleotides are TGTGCCAGCAGCTTAAATCCGGCTAGCGGGGTGAATGAGCAGTTCTTC. This sequence encodes CASSLNPASGVNEQFF.